Presented here are 13 T cell receptor beta chains from one specimen sequenced in a study of blood T cell repertoires in COVID-19. Repertoires were generated with immunoSEQ multiplex PCR, while TCRdb's copy carries only in-frame clones and drops some. The sample holds approximately 190,000 clones, around 83% seen once. Sequencing used PBMCs or T cells enriched from blood (not recorded which). The receptor source for this set is a woman aged 30 to 39 who had been exposed to COVID-19.

V and J are TRBV7-6 and TRBJ2-2; unclear D gene. V was shortened by 3 bases and J by 6 bases, with 17 bases between the two germline ends. Germline-derived CDR1 and CDR2 are SGHVS and FNYEAQ. The CDR3 consists of 16 residues. In DNA form, the CDR3 reads TGTGCCAGCAGCTTCTCCCACGGAGCTGACGCCGGGGAGCTGTTTTTT. Translating it yields CASSFSHGADAGELFF.

The chain has TRBV5-1 and TRBJ2-1; 7 nucleotides match TRBD1. V dropped 3 bases and J dropped 5; count of bases not matched to a gene: 11. The germline V gene has CDR1 SGHRS and CDR2 YFSETQ. The CDR3 is made up of 16 amino acids. The CDR3 loop is CASSWNPGQMDNEQFF. CDR3 DNA: TGCGCCAGCAGCTGGAACCCGGGACAGATGGACAATGAGCAGTTCTTC.

The V call is TRBV7-9, the J call TRBJ2-7; D may be TRBD1 (5 bases). This CDR3 comprises 17 residues. Germline CDR1 SEHNR, CDR2 FQNEAQ (reference sequence). V shed 1 base and J shed 4 bases, with 20 bases lying between them. The CDR3: CASSLGQTVQVGYEQYF. The CDR3, as DNA: TGTGCCAGCAGCTTAGGCCAGACAGTCCAGGTTGGATACGAGCAGTACTTC. The full variable domain, its missing parts supplied by reference TRBV7-9 and TRBJ2-7, is DTGVSQNPRHKITKRGQNVTFRCDPISEHNRLYWYRQTLGQGPEFLTYFQNEAQLEKSRLLSDRFSAERPKGSFSTLEIQRTEQGDSAMYLCASSLGQTVQVGYEQYFGPGTRLTVT.

V is TRBV2 and J is TRBJ1-4, with 7 nucleotides matching TRBD1. Unmatched junction bases numbered 2, after V lost 5 bases and J lost 2 bases. Germline V gives CDR1 SNHLY, CDR2 FYNNEI. The CDR3 has 14 amino acids. CDR3 in amino acids: CASSLQGTNEKLFF. In DNA form, the CDR3 reads TGTGCCAGCAGTCTACAGGGGACTAATGAAAAACTGTTTTTT.

The V gene is TRBV21-1, the J gene TRBJ2-5; the D call of TRBD1 is as the table states it, not checked on the DNA. TRBV21-1 is a pseudogene locus. The length of the CDR3 is 16 residues. The CDR3 DNA is TGTGCCAGCAGCAAGGCCTGGGGCCCCCGTCGGGAGACCCAGTACTTC. Residues: CASSKAWGPRRETQYF.

The DNA of the CDR3 is TGTGCCAGCAGCCAGTGGACTAGCGGGGGCACAGATACGCAGTATTTT. Translating gives CASSQWTSGGTDTQYF. The chain combines TRBV5-4 with TRBJ2-3; 12 bases are a match to TRBD2. This CDR3 is 16 amino acids long. Germline trimming cut 4 bases from V and 1 base from J; bases unmatched to any gene: 4. Germline V gene lookup returns CDR1 SGHNT and CDR2 YYREEE (reference sequence).

The chain couples TRBV5-5 to TRBJ2-3; 7 bases agree with TRBD2. This CDR3 has 15 amino acids. Germline CDR1 is SGHKS and CDR2 is YYEKEE (reference sequence). V was clipped by 4 bases and J by 2 bases; unmatched bases: 7. The CDR3 nucleotides read TGTGCCAGCAGCCGGTGGACTAGGGACACAGATACGCAGTATTTT. Translation gives CASSRWTRDTDTQYF.

This clone occurred many times. The V gene is TRBV6-5, the J gene TRBJ2-1, with D possibly matching TRBD1 (6 bases). Germline V CDR1 and CDR2: MNHEY, SVGAGI. The CDR3 has 15 amino acids. V was cut by 5 bases and J by 8 bases, with 19 bases left in between. CDR3 DNA sequence: TGTGCCAGCAGTCCCGGACAGTCCCCTTCGGATGAGCAGTTCTTC. It specifies CASSPGQSPSDEQFF.

CDR3 nucleotides: TGTGCCAGCACGGACAGGGTGGACACTGAAGCTTTCTTT. Its protein product is CASTDRVDTEAFF. V and J are TRBV7-8 and TRBJ1-1; 8 nucleotides agree with TRBD1. This CDR3 spans 13 amino acids. Germline V lookup: CDR1 SGHVS, CDR2 FQNEAQ. V trimming: 7 bases; J trimming: 3 bases; junction bases outside the gene matches: 4. Supplemented by reference TRBV7-8 and TRBJ1-1, the full variable domain reads GAGVSQSPRYKVAKRGQDVALRCDPISGHVSLFWYQQALGQGPEFLTYFQNEAQLDKSGLPSDRFFAERPEGSVSTLKIQRTQQEDSAVYLCASTDRVDTEAFFGQGTRLTVV.

The chain employs TRBV29-1 and TRBJ1-2; D unclear. This CDR3 has 12 residues. In germline, CDR1 is SQVTM, CDR2 ANQGSEA. Trimming left V 4 bases short and J 2 bases short, with 8 bases between. CDR3 DNA: TGCAGCGTTGTAGCTAACAACTATGGCTACACCTTC. Amino acids: CSVVANNYGYTF.

The chain combines TRBV19 with TRBJ2-2; 12 nucleotides align to TRBD1. The CDR3 consists of 17 residues. Germline assignment: CDR1 LNHDA and CDR2 SQIVND (reference sequence). The V and J ends lost 9 bases and 0 bases, in that order; junction bases with no gene match: 8. CDR3 bases: TGTGCCAGCAGGACGGGACAGGGGGCCTCGAACACCGGGGAGCTGTTTTTT. Translated, it gives CASRTGQGASNTGELFF.

V and J are TRBV11-3 and TRBJ2-7; the match to TRBD2 covers 9 bases. The CDR3 loop spans 15 amino acids. CDR1 and CDR2 from the germline V gene are SGHNT and YENEEA. V shed 2 bases, J shed 3 bases, and the junction held 5 bases outside the gene matches. CDR3 amino acids: CASSLIGSGGYEQYF. In nucleotides, the CDR3 is TGTGCCAGCAGCTTAATAGGTAGCGGGGGCTACGAGCAGTACTTC.

The gene calls are TRBV5-1 and TRBJ1-3; D might be TRBD1 (6 bases). Trimming pared 3 bases from V and 0 bases from J, leaving 16 bases between. Germline-derived CDR1 and CDR2 are SGHRS and YFSETQ. This CDR3 has 17 amino acids. CDR3 in DNA: TGCGCCAGCAGCTCCCTCAGCCAGGGGTCCTCTGGAAACACCATATATTTT. Protein sequence: CASSSLSQGSSGNTIYF.